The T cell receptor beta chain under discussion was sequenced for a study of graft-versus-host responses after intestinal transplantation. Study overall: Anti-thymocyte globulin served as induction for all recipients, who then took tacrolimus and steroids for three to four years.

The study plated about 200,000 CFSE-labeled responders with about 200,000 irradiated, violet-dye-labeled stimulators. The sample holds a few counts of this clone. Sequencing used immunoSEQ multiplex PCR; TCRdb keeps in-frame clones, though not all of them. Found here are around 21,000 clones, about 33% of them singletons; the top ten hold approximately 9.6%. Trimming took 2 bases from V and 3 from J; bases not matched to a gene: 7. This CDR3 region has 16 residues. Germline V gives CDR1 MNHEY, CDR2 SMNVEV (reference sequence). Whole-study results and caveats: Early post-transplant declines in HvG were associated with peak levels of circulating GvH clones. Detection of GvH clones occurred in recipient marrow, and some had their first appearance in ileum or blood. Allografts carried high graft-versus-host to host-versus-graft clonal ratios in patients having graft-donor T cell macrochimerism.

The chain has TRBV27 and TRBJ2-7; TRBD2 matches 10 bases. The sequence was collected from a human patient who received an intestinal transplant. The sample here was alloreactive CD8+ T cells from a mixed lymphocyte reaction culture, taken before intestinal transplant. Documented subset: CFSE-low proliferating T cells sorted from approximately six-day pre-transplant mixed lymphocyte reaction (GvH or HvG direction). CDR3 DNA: TGTGCCAGCAGTTTAACGCTAGCGGGGGACTACTACGAGCAGTACTTC. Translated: CASSLTLAGDYYEQYF.